The sequence of this T cell receptor (beta chain) was determined in a study of cytomegalovirus exposure and HLA in healthy donors. With 60 Vbeta and 13 Jbeta primers, the PCR was carried out. Data came from immunoSEQ multiplex PCR; TCRdb stores just in-frame clones and leaves some out. The listing records more than 50,000 clones. About this clone itself: No antigen is known for it.

Germline CDR1 MNHEY, CDR2 SVGAGI. The V and J ends lost 4 bases and 0 bases respectively, with 13 bases between them. This CDR3 is built from 16 residues. Broader study findings: Associated with HLA alleles at 0.05 false discovery rate in a later analysis were about 17,000 TCR beta sequences.

This chain connects TRBV6-5 to TRBJ1-3, with no clear D. The clonotype was recovered from a woman between 35 and 50 years old in good health and CMV-seronegative. Sequenced: PBMCs. Written as DNA, the CDR3 is TGTGCCAGCAGTTCCAATACTCACTACTCTGGAAACACCATATATTTT. Its protein is CASSSNTHYSGNTIYF.